This TCR beta chain was sequenced in a study of persistence of HIV-infected CD4 T cells. Study overall: Donors had been on suppressive ART for a median of around 8 years.

Stimulation used approximately 9.6 ug/mL lysate from CMV-infected fibroblasts. Sorted nonresponding memory CD4+ T cells were CD40L-negative, CD69-negative, CD45RO-high. CD4+ T cell counts exceeded 400 cells/uL; CMV serology was positive. The immunoSEQ assay was version 4, run in survey mode. This table comes from immunoSEQ multiplex PCR, and its TCRdb copy is limited to in-frame clones, with some not included. There are roughly 34,000 clones in the sample; 75% to 85% occur only once, and roughly 0.9% lies in the top ten. This clone was recorded only once. Its antigen is still unknown. The TCR comes from an adult man with HIV who was CMV-seropositive. The material sequenced was CD4+ T cells sorted from PBMCs after approximately 19-hour stimulation, taken from a patient who received antiretroviral therapy.

The CDR3 reads CASTRGGADNEQFF. The DNA for the CDR3 is TGTGCCAGCACCAGGGGGGGCGCGGACAATGAGCAGTTCTTC. V is TRBV2 and J is TRBJ2-1; D possibly uses TRBD1 or TRBD2 (7 bases each). Deletions cut 7 bases from V and 5 bases from J, with 15 bases between. The CDR3 length is 14 residues. Germline V gives CDR1 SNHLY, CDR2 FYNNEI.